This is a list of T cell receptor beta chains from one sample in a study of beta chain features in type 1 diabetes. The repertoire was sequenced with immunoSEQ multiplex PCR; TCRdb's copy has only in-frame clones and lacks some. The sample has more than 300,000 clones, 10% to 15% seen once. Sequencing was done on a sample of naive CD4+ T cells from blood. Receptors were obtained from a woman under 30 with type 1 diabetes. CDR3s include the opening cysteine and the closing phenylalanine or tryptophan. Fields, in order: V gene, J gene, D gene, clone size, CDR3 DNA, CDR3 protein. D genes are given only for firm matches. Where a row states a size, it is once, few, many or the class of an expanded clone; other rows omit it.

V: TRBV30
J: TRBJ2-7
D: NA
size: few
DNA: TGTGCCTGGAGTGTAACTAGCCCATCCTACGAGCAGTACTTC
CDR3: CAWSVTSPSYEQYF

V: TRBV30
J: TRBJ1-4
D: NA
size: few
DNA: TGTGCCTGGAGCTCGACTAATGAAAAACTGTTTTTT
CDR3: CAWSSTNEKLFF

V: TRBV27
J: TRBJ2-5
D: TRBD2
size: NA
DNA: TGTGCCAGCCGCGGACTAGCGGGGGGAGAGACCCAGTACTTC
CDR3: CASRGLAGGETQYF

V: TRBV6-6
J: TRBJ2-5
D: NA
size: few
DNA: TGTGCCAGCACTAGGAACCAAGAGACCCAGTACTTC
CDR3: CASTRNQETQYF

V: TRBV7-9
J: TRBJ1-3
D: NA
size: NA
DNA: TGTGCCAGCAGCTTACGGGGATTGAACTCTGGAAACACCATATATTTT
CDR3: CASSLRGLNSGNTIYF

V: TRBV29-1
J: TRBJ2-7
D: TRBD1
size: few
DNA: TGCAGCGTCGTCCCGCGCCTCACTGGACAGGGGGGTCACGAGCAGTACTTC
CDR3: CSVVPRLTGQGGHEQYF

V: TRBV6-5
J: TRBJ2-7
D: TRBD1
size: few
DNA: TGTGCCAGCAGTTCGGGACAGGCGCCGCGGGAGCAGTACTTC
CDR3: CASSSGQAPREQYF

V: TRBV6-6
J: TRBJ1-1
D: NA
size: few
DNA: TGTGCCAGCAGTCCAGATACTGAAGCTTTCTTT
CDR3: CASSPDTEAFF

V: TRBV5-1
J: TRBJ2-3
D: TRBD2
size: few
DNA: TGCGCCAGCAGCCCCTTAGGACTAGGGTGGGATACGCAGTATTTT
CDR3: CASSPLGLGWDTQYF

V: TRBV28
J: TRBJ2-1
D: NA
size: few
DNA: TGTGCCAGCAGTCGCAGGTTATCCTACAATGAGCAGTTCTTC
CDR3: CASSRRLSYNEQFF

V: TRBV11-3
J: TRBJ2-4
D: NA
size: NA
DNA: TGTGCCAGCAGTAACCCTAGCGAAAACATTCAGTACTTC
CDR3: CASSNPSENIQYF

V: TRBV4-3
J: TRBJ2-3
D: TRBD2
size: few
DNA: TGCGCCAGCAGCCTGGCGAGAGCGGGGGCTGATACGCAGTATTTT
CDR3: CASSLARAGADTQYF

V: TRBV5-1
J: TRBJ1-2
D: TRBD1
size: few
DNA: TGCGCCAGCAGTTCCGGACAGGGAGATAACTATGGCTACACCTTC
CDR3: CASSSGQGDNYGYTF

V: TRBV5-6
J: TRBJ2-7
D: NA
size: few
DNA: TGTGCCAGCAGCATCCGGACAGTTCTTGCCTACGAGCAGTACTTC
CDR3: CASSIRTVLAYEQYF

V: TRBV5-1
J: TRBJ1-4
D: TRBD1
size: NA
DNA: TGCGCCAGCAGCAAACAGGGGCATGAAAAACTGTTTTTT
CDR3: CASSKQGHEKLFF

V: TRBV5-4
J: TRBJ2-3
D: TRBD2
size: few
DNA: TGTGCCAGCAGCTACCCCCCCTTAGCGGGGGGGCGGGGAGATACGCAGTATTTT
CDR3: CASSYPPLAGGRGDTQYF

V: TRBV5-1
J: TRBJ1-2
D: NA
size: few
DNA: TGCGCCAGCAGCTTGGCCGCAAGGCAGGGTGGCTACACCTTC
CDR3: CASSLAARQGGYTF

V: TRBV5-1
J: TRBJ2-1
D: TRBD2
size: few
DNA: TGCGCCAGCAGCCCCCGGACTAGCGGCAATGAGCAGTTCTTC
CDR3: CASSPRTSGNEQFF

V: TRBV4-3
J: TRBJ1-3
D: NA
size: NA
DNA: TGCGCCAGCAGCCAAGTAAGAGAGTTTGCTGGAAACACCATATATTTT
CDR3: CASSQVREFAGNTIYF

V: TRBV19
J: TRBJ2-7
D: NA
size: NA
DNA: TGTGCCACCCATGACAGGAACTTATACGAGCAGTACTTC
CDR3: CATHDRNLYEQYF

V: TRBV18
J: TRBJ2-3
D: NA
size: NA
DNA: TGTGCCAGCTCACCGGCCTCGAGCACAGATACGCAGTATTTT
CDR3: CASSPASSTDTQYF

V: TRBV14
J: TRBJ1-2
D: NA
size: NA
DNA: TGTGCCAGCAGCCAAGGGAGCGAGGGTGGCTACACCTTC
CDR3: CASSQGSEGGYTF

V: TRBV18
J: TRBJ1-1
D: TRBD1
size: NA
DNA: TGTGCCAGCTCACCGGCCGACAGGGTCACTGAAGCTTTCTTT
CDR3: CASSPADRVTEAFF

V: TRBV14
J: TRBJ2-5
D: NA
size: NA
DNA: TGTGCCAGCAGCCAGAGTAGTCCGCAGTACTTC
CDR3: CASSQSSPQYF

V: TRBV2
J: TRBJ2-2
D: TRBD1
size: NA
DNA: TGTGCCAGCACCGGACAGGGCCTCCCCACCGGGGAGCTGTTTTTT
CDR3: CASTGQGLPTGELFF

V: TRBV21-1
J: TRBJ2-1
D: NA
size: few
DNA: TGTGCCAGCAGGTGTAATACCACTACCTACAATGAGCAGTTCTTC
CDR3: CASRCNTTTYNEQFF

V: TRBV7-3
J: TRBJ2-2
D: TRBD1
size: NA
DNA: TGTGCCAGCAGCCTACAGGGGGGAATTGAGACGGCCGGGGAGCTGTTTTTT
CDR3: CASSLQGGIETAGELFF

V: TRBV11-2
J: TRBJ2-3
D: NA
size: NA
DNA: TGTGCCAGCAGCTTAGGAAGAGGGTACACAGATACGCAGTATTTT
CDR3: CASSLGRGYTDTQYF

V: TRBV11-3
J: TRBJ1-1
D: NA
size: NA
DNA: TGTGCCAGCAGCTTCGACAGGTACATCACTGAAGCTTTCTTT
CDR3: CASSFDRYITEAFF

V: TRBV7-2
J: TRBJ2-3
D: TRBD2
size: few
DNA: TGTGCCAGCAGCTTATTCCGGGGGGGAAGCACAGATACGCAGTATTTT
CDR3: CASSLFRGGSTDTQYF

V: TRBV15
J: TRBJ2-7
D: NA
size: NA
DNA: TGTGCCACCAGCAGAGGGGACACGAGCTCCTACGAGCAGTACTTC
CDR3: CATSRGDTSSYEQYF

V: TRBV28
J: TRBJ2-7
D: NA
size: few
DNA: TGTGCCAGCAGTTTATCGAGGGCGAGACGGTCTACCTACGAGCAGTACTTC
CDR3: CASSLSRARRSTYEQYF

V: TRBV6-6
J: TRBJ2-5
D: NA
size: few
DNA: TGTGCCAGCAGTTTACCAGGGGAGCGGGAGACCCAGTACTTC
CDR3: CASSLPGERETQYF

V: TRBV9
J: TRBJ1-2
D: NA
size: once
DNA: TGTGCCAGCAGCGTAGGTCCTGAACTTGGCTACACCTTC
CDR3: CASSVGPELGYTF

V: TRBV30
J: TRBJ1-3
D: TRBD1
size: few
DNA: TGTGCCTGGAGCAGGGGGTATGGAAACACCATATATTTT
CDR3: CAWSRGYGNTIYF

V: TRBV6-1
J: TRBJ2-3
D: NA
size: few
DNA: TGTGCCAGCAGTGCCCTCCGGAGGGTAGCAACAGATACGCAGTATTTT
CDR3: CASSALRRVATDTQYF

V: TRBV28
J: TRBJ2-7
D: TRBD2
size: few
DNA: TGTGCCAGCAGTTCCCCGGCTAGCGGGAGCTCCTACGAGCAGTACTTC
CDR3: CASSSPASGSSYEQYF

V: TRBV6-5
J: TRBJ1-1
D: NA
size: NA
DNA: TGTGCCAGCAGTTACATCCTCGACAGGGAAGCTTTCTTT
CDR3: CASSYILDREAFF

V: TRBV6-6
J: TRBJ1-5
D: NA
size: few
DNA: TGTGCCACGGACAGCGATAGCAATCAGCCCCAGCATTTT
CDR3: CATDSDSNQPQHF

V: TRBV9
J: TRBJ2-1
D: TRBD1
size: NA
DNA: TGTGCCAGCAGCGTAGAGTCGGGACAGGGTAAGAATGAGCAGTTCTTC
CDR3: CASSVESGQGKNEQFF

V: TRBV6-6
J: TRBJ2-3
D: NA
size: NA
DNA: TGTGCCAGCAGTTACTTCGCCCGCCTCCAGATAACGCAGTATTTT
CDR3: CASSYFARLQITQYF

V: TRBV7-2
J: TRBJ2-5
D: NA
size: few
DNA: TGTGCCAGCAGCTTAGGAGGAGAACAAGAGACCCAGTACTTC
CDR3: CASSLGGEQETQYF

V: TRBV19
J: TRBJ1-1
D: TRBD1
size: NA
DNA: TGTGCCAGTAGTACCGACAGGGACACTGAAGCTTTCTTT
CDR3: CASSTDRDTEAFF